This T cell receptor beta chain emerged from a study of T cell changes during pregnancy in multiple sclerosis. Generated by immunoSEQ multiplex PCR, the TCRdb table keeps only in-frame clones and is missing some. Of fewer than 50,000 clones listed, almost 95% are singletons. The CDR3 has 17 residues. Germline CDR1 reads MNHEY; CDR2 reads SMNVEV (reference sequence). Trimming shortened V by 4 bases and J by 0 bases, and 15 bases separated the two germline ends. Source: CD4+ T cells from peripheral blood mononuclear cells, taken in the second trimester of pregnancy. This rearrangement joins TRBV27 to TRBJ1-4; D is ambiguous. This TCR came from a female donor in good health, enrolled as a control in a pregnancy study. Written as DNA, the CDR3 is TGTGCCAGCAGTTCCAAACAGACATCTACAACTAATGAAAAACTGTTTTTT. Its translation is CASSSKQTSTTNEKLFF.